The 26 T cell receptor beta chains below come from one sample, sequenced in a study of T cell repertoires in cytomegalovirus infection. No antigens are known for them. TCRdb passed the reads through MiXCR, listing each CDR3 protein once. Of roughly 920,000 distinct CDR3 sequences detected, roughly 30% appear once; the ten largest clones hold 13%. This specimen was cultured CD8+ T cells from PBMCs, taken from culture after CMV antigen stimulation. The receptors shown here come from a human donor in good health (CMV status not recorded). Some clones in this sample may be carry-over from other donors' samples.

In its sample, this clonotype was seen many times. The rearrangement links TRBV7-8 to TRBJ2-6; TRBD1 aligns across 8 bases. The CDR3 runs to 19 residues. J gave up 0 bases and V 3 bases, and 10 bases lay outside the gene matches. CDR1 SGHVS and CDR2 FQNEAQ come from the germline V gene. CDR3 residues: CASSLDRAMQSSGANVLTF. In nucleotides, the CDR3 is TGTGCCAGCAGCTTGGACAGGGCTATGCAGAGCTCTGGGGCCAACGTCCTGACTTTC.

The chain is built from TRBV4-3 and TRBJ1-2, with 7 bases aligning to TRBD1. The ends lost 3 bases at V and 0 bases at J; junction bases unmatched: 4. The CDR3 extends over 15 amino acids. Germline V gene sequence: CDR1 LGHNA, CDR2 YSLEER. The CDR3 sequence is CASSQVQGTNYGYTF. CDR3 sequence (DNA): TGCGCCAGCAGCCAGGTACAGGGGACTAACTATGGCTACACCTTC.

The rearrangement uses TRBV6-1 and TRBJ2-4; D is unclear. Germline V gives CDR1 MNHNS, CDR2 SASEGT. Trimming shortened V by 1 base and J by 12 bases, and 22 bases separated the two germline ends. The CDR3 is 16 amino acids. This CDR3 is CASSEEGRSRMMSQYF. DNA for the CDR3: TGTGCCAGCAGTGAAGAGGGCAGGAGCCGGATGATGTCTCAGTACTTC.

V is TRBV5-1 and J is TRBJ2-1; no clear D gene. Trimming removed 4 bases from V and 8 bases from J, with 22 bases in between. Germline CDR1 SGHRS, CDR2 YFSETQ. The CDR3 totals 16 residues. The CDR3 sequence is CASSRSGPSARDEQFF. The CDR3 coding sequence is TGCGCCAGCAGCCGATCAGGTCCCAGCGCACGGGATGAGCAGTTCTTC.

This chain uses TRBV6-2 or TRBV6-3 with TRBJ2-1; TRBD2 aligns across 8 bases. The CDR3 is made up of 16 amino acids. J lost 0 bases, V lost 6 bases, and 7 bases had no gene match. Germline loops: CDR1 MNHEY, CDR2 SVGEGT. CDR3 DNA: TGTGCCAGCAGAACCGCCGGGACTAGCTCCTACAATGAGCAGTTCTTC. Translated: CASRTAGTSSYNEQFF.

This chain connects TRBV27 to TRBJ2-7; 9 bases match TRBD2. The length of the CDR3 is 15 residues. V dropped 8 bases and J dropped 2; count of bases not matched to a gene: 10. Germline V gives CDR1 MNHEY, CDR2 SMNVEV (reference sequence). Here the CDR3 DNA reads TGTGCCAGCGGGCGGGGGGGCCCCGCTACCTACGAGCAGTACGTC. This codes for CASGRGGPATYEQYV.

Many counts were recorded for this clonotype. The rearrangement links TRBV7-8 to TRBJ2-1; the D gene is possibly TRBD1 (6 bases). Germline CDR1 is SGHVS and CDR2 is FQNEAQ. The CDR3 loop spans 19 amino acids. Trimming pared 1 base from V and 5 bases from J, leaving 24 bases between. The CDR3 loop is CASSLVLQGLGVMDNEQFF. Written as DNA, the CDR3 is TGTGCCAGCAGCTTAGTCCTACAGGGATTAGGTGTAATGGACAATGAGCAGTTCTTC.

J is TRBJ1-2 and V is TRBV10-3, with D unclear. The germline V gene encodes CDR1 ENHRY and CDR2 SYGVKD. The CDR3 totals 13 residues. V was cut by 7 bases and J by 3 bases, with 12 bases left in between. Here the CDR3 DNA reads TGTGCCATCAAGCGAGGGAAGGACTATGGCTACACCTTC. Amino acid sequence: CAIKRGKDYGYTF.

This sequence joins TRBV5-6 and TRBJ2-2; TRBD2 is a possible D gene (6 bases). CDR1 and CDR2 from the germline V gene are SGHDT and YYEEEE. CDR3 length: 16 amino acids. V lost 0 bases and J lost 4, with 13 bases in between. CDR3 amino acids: CASSLAEGGPTGELFF. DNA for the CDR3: TGTGCCAGCAGCTTGGCGGAGGGTGGTCCCACCGGGGAGCTGTTTTTT.

The chain's CDR3 is CASSPAGIMPQHF. The DNA for the CDR3 is TGTGCCAGCAGTCCGGCAGGTATCATGCCCCAGCATTTT. The chain is built from TRBV28 and TRBJ1-5; D uncertain. The CDR3 length is 13 residues. Germline V CDR1 and CDR2: MDHEN, SYDVKM. V was cut by 5 bases and J by 9 bases, with 14 bases left in between. The variable domain in full, completed from reference TRBV28 and TRBJ1-5, reads DVKVTQSSRYLVKRTGEKVFLECVQDMDHENMFWYRQDPGLGLRLIYFSYDVKMKEKGDIPEGYSVSREKKERFSLILESASTNQTSMYLCASSPAGIMPQHFGDGTRLSIL.

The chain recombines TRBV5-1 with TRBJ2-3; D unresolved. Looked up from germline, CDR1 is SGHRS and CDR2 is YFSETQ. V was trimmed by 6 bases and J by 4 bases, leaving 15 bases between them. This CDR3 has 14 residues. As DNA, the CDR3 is TGCGCCAGCAAGGACCCATCGGATCCAGATACGCAGTATTTT. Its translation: CASKDPSDPDTQYF.

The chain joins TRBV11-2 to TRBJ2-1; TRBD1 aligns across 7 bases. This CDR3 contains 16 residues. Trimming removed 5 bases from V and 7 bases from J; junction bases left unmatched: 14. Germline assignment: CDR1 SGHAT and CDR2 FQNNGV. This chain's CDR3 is CASSLHTGVQINEQFF. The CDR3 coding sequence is TGTGCCAGCAGCCTTCACACAGGGGTGCAAATTAATGAGCAGTTCTTC.

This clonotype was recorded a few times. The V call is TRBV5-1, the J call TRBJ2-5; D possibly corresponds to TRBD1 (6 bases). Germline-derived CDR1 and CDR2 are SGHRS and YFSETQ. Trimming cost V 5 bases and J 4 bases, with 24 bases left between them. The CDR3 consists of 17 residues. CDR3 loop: CASRSGQLKGGPETQYF. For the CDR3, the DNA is TGCGCCAGCAGGTCGGGACAACTAAAGGGCGGACCAGAGACCCAGTACTTC. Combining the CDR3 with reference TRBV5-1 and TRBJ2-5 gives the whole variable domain KAGVTQTPRYLIKTRGQQVTLSCSPISGHRSVSWYQQTPGQGLQFLFEYFSETQRNKGNFPGRFSGRQFSNSRSEMNVSTLELGDSALYLCASRSGQLKGGPETQYFGPGTRLLVL.

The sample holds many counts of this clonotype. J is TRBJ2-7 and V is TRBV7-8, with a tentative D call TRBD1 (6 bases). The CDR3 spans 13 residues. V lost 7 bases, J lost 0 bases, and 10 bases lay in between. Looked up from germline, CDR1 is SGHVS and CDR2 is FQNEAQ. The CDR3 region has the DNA TGTGCCAGCAACCCGGACAGCTCCTACGAGCAGTACGTC. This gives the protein CASNPDSSYEQYV.

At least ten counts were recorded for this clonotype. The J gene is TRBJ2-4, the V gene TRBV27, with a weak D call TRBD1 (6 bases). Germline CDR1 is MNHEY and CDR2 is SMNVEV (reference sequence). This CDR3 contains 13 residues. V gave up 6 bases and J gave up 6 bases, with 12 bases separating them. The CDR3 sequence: CASSPGHVNIQYF. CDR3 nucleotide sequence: TGTGCCAGCAGCCCGGGACACGTAAACATTCAGTACTTC.

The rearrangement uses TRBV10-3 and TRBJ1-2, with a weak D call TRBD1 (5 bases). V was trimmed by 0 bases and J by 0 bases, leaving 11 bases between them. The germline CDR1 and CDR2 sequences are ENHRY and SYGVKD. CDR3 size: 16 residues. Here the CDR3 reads CAISESTRGANYGYTF. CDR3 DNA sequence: TGTGCCATCAGTGAGTCCACGAGGGGAGCTAACTATGGCTACACCTTC.

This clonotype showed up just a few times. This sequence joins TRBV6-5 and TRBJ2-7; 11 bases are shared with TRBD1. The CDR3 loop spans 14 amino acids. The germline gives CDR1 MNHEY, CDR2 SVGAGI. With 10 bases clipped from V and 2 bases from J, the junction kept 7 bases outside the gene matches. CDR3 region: CATKPGQGAYEQYF. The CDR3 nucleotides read TGTGCCACCAAACCGGGACAGGGGGCCTACGAGCAGTACTTC.

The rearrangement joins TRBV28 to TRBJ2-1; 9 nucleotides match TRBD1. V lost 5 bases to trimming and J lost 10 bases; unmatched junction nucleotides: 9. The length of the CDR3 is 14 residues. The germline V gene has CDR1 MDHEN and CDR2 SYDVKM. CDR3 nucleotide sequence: TGTGCCAGCAGTGCACCACAGGGGGCCGGCGAGCAGTTCTTC. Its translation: CASSAPQGAGEQFF.

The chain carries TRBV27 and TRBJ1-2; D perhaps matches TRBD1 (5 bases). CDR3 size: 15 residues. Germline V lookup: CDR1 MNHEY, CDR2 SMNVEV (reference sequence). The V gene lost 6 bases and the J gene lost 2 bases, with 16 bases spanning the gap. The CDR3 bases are TGTGCCAGCAGCCTCCTCGTCGGGGGGAACTATGGCTACACCTTC. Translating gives CASSLLVGGNYGYTF.

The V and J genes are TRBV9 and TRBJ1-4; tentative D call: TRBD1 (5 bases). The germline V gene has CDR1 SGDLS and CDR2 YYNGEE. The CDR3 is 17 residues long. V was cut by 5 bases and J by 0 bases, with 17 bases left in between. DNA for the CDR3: TGTGCCAGCAGTGGGGCTCAGGGCACCCCAACTAATGAAAAACTGTTTTTT. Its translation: CASSGAQGTPTNEKLFF.

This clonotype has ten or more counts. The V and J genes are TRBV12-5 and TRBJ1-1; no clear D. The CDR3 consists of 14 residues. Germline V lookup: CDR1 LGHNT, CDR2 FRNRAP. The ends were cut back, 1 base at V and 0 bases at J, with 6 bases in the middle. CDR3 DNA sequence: TGTGCTAGTGGTTTGGGGACCGTGAACACTGAAGCTTTCTTT. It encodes CASGLGTVNTEAFF. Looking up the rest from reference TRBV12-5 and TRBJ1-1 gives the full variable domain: DARVTQTPRHKVTEMGQEVTMRCQPILGHNTVFWYRQTMMQGLELLAYFRNRAPLDDSGMPKDRFSAEMPDATLATLKIQPSEPRDSAVYFCASGLGTVNTEAFFGQGTRLTVV.

The CDR3 spells CASRPDSGASYNEQFF. In nucleotides, the CDR3 is TGTGCCAGCAGGCCGGATAGCGGGGCCTCCTACAATGAGCAGTTCTTC. The chain combines TRBV11-2 with TRBJ2-1; 8 positions match TRBD2. The V and J ends lost 6 bases and 0 bases, in that order; junction bases with no gene match: 7. The CDR3 is 16 amino acids. Germline values: CDR1 SGHAT, CDR2 FQNNGV.

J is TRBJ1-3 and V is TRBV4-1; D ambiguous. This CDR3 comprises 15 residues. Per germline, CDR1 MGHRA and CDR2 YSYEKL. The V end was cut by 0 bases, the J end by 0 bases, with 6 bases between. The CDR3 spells CASSQDGSSGNTIYF. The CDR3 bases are TGCGCCAGCAGCCAAGACGGGAGCTCTGGAAACACCATATATTTT.

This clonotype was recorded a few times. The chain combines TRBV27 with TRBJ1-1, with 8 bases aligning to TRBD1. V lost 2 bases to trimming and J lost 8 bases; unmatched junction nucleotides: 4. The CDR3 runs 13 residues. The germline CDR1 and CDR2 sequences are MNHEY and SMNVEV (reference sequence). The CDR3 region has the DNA TGTGCCAGCAGTTTACAGGGGGCGAGGGAAGCTTTCTTT. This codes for CASSLQGAREAFF.

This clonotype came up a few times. The CDR3: CASSPGFQAGGETQYF. In DNA form, the CDR3 reads TGTGCCAGCAGTCCAGGTTTTCAAGCGGGGGGAGAGACCCAGTACTTC. The V call is TRBV27, the J call TRBJ2-5; 9 bases fit TRBD2. The CDR3 runs to 16 residues. Germline CDR1 reads MNHEY; CDR2 reads SMNVEV (reference sequence). With V trimmed by 5 bases and J by 4 bases, 11 bases remained unmatched.

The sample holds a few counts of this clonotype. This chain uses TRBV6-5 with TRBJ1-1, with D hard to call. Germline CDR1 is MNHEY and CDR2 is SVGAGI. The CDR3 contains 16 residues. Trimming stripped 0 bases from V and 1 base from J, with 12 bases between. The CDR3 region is CASSYSIVDGNTEAFF. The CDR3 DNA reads TGTGCCAGCAGTTACTCGATTGTAGACGGGAACACTGAAGCTTTCTTT.